This T cell receptor beta chain derives from a study of beta chain features in type 1 diabetes. Findings of the study overall: Patients showed naive, central memory and Treg TCRB repertoires that appeared more similar than those of healthy donors. The study left unresolved whether HLA type influences TCRB rearrangement.

Every bit of the isolated RNA underwent reverse transcription, so sequencing read expressed TCRB transcripts. Reads from naive, central memory and regulatory T cell samples averaged around 4 million. Libraries were prepared by immunoSEQ multiplex PCR; TCRdb keeps only in-frame clonotypes and omits some of them. The sample holds a few hundred thousand clones, more than 13% seen once. With respect to this clone: Its specificity is not known.

The sample comprised naive CD4+ T cells from blood. The receptor comes from a woman under 30 in good health.

The chain's CDR3 is CAWRGTANQPQHF. Here the CDR3 DNA reads TGTGCCTGGAGAGGGACAGCCAATCAGCCCCAGCATTTT. The chain links TRBV30 to TRBJ1-5; 7 bases map to TRBD1. Trimming cost V 3 bases and J 3 bases; bases outside gene matches: 2. Germline V gene data show CDR1 as GTSNPN and CDR2 as SVGIG (reference sequence). The CDR3 is 13 residues long.